Listed below are T cell receptor beta chains from one sample, sequenced in a study of CD8 T cells in ankylosing spondylitis. TCRdb redid the calling of the 5' RACE reads with MiXCR, one entry per CDR3 protein. Seen here are 250,000 to 300,000 distinct CDR3 sequences, about 19% observed once, and the top ten hold 7.5% to 9.5%. Sequencing used blood, either unsorted or a sorted T cell fraction (not recorded which). The receptors come from a male donor with ankylosing spondylitis or in good health (not recorded which). Both conserved end residues are part of each CDR3. The D gene is left open where the match is weak. Clone size is shown for a subset of rows, as once, few, many or a class of expanded clone.

TRBV7-2	-	-	TRBJ2-1	TGTGCCAGCAGCTTAACAAGGGTGGAGCAGTTCTTC	CASSLTRVEQFF
TRBV29-1	-	TRBD2	TRBJ2-3	TGCAGCGTTGTGGAAGCGGGAGGCCGAAGAGGCACAGATACGCAGTATTTT	CSVVEAGGRRGTDTQYF
TRBV7-3	-	TRBD1	TRBJ2-3	TGTGCCAGCAGCCCTCGGACAGGGGGCCCAGATACGCAGTATTTT	CASSPRTGGPDTQYF
TRBV5-1	few	-	TRBJ2-1	TGCGCCAGCAGCTTGGACCCCGGGACTGCCTCCTACAATGAGCAGTTCTTC	CASSLDPGTASYNEQFF
TRBV6-1	few	-	TRBJ2-3	TGTGCCAGCAGTCCCTGGCGGGTCTCTACGGATACGCAGTATTTT	CASSPWRVSTDTQYF
TRBV20-1	few	-	TRBJ2-1	TGCAGTGCTGGCCCCACTGCCAATGAGCAGTTCTTC	CSAGPTANEQFF
TRBV3-1	few	-	TRBJ2-3	TGTGCCAGCAGCCCTGCCAGAGGGGGTACGCAGTATTTT	CASSPARGGTQYF
TRBV28	-	-	TRBJ1-5	TGTGCCAGCAGTGACCCGACAGTTAGCAATCAGCCCCAGCATTTT	CASSDPTVSNQPQHF
TRBV28	few	-	TRBJ1-3	TGTGCCAGCAGAACGGACAGAAATGGAAACACCATATATTTT	CASRTDRNGNTIYF
TRBV27	-	-	TRBJ2-1	TGTGCCAGCAGTTTGTTTGGGAGCGAGCAGTTCTTC	CASSLFGSEQFF
TRBV28	few	-	TRBJ2-4	TGTGCCAGCATGTTTAGGCGGCCAGGGGTAGCCAAAAACATTCAGTACTTC	CASMFRRPGVAKNIQYF
TRBV5-1	-	TRBD1	TRBJ2-2	TGCGCCAGCAGCCTACCGGGACAGATCACCGGGGAGCTGTTTTTT	CASSLPGQITGELFF
TRBV2	-	-	TRBJ2-5	TGTGCCAGCAGTCTTACCCCCCTAACAGGGCCTCACGGAGAGACCCAGTACTTC	CASSLTPLTGPHGETQYF
TRBV14	-	-	TRBJ2-3	TGTGCCAGCAGCCAAGATCCCTTAGCGGTCACAGATACGCAGTATTTT	CASSQDPLAVTDTQYF
TRBV5-6	many	-	TRBJ2-2	TGTGCCAGCAGCCGACAGATCCCCGGGGAGCTGTTTTTT	CASSRQIPGELFF
TRBV9	many	-	TRBJ2-1	TGTGCCAGCAGCGGGGGGCGGGAGTTCGGCAATGAGCAGTTCTTC	CASSGGREFGNEQFF
TRBV4-1	-	-	TRBJ2-1	TGCGCCAGCAGCCTTTTCAGGGGCGGGGATGAGCAGTTCTTC	CASSLFRGGDEQFF
TRBV3-1	few	-	TRBJ2-1	TGTGCCAGCAGCCAAGGGGCCGCGGGTGAGCAGTTCTTC	CASSQGAAGEQFF
TRBV28	-	-	TRBJ2-3	TGTGCCAGCAGCAGCCTAGGGCAGGGGTTTCGGCCCGGCGGAGATACGCAGTATTTT	CASSSLGQGFRPGGDTQYF
TRBV3-1	few	TRBD1	TRBJ1-1	TGTGCCAGCAGCCCCCCGACAGGGGGGAACACTGAAGCTTTCTTT	CASSPPTGGNTEAFF
TRBV20-1	-	-	TRBJ1-1	TGCAGTGCCAGGTTTCAGTGGAACACTGAAGCTTTCTTT	CSARFQWNTEAFF
TRBV7-6	few	TRBD1	TRBJ2-3	TGTGCCAGCAGCGCCATGACAGGGGATACGCAGTATTTT	CASSAMTGDTQYF
TRBV27	few	TRBD2	TRBJ2-1	TGTGCCAGCAGCGTGGTAGCGGGAGCCAGTGAGCAGTTCTTC	CASSVVAGASEQFF
TRBV5-1	-	TRBD2	TRBJ2-5	TGCGCCAGCAGCTGGAACCTGGGGGGGCAAGAGACCCAGTACTTC	CASSWNLGGQETQYF
TRBV2	-	TRBD2	TRBJ2-5	TGTGCCAGCAGTGATTTCACAGCGACTAGCGGGAACCAAGAGACCCAGTACTTC	CASSDFTATSGNQETQYF
TRBV20-1	-	TRBD1	TRBJ1-3	TGCAGTGCACCTTCGGACAGGGGGAATCATTTTGGAAACACCATATATTTT	CSAPSDRGNHFGNTIYF